Listed below are T cell receptor beta chains from one sample, sequenced in a study of blood T cell repertoires in COVID-19. Sequenced by immunoSEQ multiplex PCR; TCRdb stores in-frame clones only, minus some. The sample carries about 140,000 clones, roughly three quarters recorded once. Sequences were obtained from peripheral blood. The source is a woman in her fifties or sixties with acute or convalescent COVID-19. CDR3s include the opening cysteine and the closing phenylalanine or tryptophan. The D gene is left open where the match is weak. Only part of the rows carry a size: once, few, many, or a class if the clone is expanded.

abundance,j_gene,d_gene,v_gene,CDR3nt,CDR3aa
NA,TRBJ2-2,TRBD1,TRBV30,TGTGCCTGGAGTGGATACAGGGGCGGGGAGCTGTTTTTT,CAWSGYRGGELFF
NA,TRBJ2-2,TRBD2,TRBV7-9,TGTGCCAGCAGCTTAAGTACGGGAGGAACCGGGGAGCTGTTTTTT,CASSLSTGGTGELFF
NA,TRBJ1-2,NA,TRBV2,TGTGCCAGCAGTGACAATCTAGGCTACACCTTC,CASSDNLGYTF
NA,TRBJ2-1,NA,TRBV30,TGTGCCTGGAGTGCCCTCTCCTACAATGAGCAGTTCTTC,CAWSALSYNEQFF
NA,TRBJ2-7,NA,TRBV10-3,TGTGCCATCAGTGGAGGGCGCCAAGACGAGCAGTACTTC,CAISGGRQDEQYF
NA,TRBJ2-1,TRBD2,TRBV7-3,TGTGCCAGCAGCCCTAGCGGGAGCTCCTACAATGAGCAGTTCTTC,CASSPSGSSYNEQFF
NA,TRBJ1-2,NA,TRBV11-3,TGTGCCAGCAGCTTGTCCCAGGGGCGGCTCTATGGCTACACCTTC,CASSLSQGRLYGYTF
NA,TRBJ2-4,NA,TRBV18,TGTGCCAGCTCCCCCACACACCGAAACATTCAGTACTTC,CASSPTHRNIQYF
NA,TRBJ2-7,TRBD1,TRBV30,TGTGCCTGGGACAGGGACTACGAGCAGTACTTC,CAWDRDYEQYF
NA,TRBJ1-4,TRBD1,TRBV6-5,TGTGCCAGCAGGCGGGGACAGGGATATAATGAAAAACTGTTTTTT,CASRRGQGYNEKLFF
NA,TRBJ2-1,TRBD2,TRBV11-2,TGTGCCAGCAGCTTAGGGCTAGCGGGACGCAATGAGCAGTTCTTC,CASSLGLAGRNEQFF
NA,TRBJ2-7,TRBD1,TRBV27,TGTGCCAGCAGTGCCTCGACAGGGACCCTGACTAAGGGTGAGCAGTACTTC,CASSASTGTLTKGEQYF
NA,TRBJ2-2,NA,TRBV18,TGTGCCAGCTCACCACAGCGGACGTCGGCCGGGGAGCTGTTTTTT,CASSPQRTSAGELFF
NA,TRBJ2-2,NA,TRBV11-2,TGTGCCAGCAGCTTAAACAGGGCGAACACCGGGGAGCTGTTTTTT,CASSLNRANTGELFF
few,TRBJ2-1,TRBD1,TRBV30,TGTGCCTGGAACGCCGGGACAGGGTTTAATGAGCAGTTCTTC,CAWNAGTGFNEQFF
NA,TRBJ1-1,TRBD1,TRBV2,TGTGCCAGCAGTGAGGGGACAGGGGGTAGTAAGAAAGCTTTCTTT,CASSEGTGGSKKAFF
NA,TRBJ1-6,NA,TRBV6-5,TGTGCCAGCAGTTACGGGTCTCTAGATTCACCCCTCCACTTT,CASSYGSLDSPLHF
NA,TRBJ2-1,NA,TRBV19,TGTGCCAGTACCTCCTTAATTCGTCCCGGCGGGCAGTTCTTC,CASTSLIRPGGQFF
NA,TRBJ2-2,TRBD1,TRBV6-5,TGTGCCAGCAGTTACCTGGGACAGAGCTACACCGGGGAGCTGTTTTTT,CASSYLGQSYTGELFF
once,TRBJ2-2,NA,TRBV5-1,TGCGCCAGCAGCTTGGAGGGCCTCGCGAGGGTTACCAACTTGGGCGGGGAGCTGTTTTTT,CASSLEGLARVTNLGGELFF
NA,TRBJ2-1,TRBD2,TRBV19,TGTGCCAGTAATCTGAGGGAGGGGATAGGCAATGAGCAGTTCTTC,CASNLREGIGNEQFF
NA,TRBJ1-1,NA,TRBV6-2/TRBV6-3,TGTGCCAGCAGTTACAACATGTTGAACACTGAAGCTTTCTTT,CASSYNMLNTEAFF
NA,TRBJ2-7,TRBD1,TRBV6-6,TGTGCCAGCATGCCGGGACAGGGAACCTACGAGCAGTACTTC,CASMPGQGTYEQYF
NA,TRBJ1-2,TRBD1,TRBV16,TGTGCCAGCAGTCCAACAGGGGCCGGTACCGACTATGGCTACACCTTC,CASSPTGAGTDYGYTF
NA,TRBJ2-7,NA,TRBV7-9,TGTGCCGGGCAGGGCCCCTCCTACGAGCAGTACTTC,CAGQGPSYEQYF
once,TRBJ1-1,TRBD1,TRBV29-1,TGCAGCGTTGTGGGACAGTCTCCTCAGATGAACACTGAAGCTTTCTTT,CSVVGQSPQMNTEAFF
NA,TRBJ1-1,NA,TRBV28,TGTGCCAGCCGTCCTGAAACAGGTGAAGCTTTCTTT,CASRPETGEAFF
NA,TRBJ2-3,TRBD1,TRBV5-1,TGCGCCAGCAGCTATACAGGGGGCGCGGGGGGCACAGATACGCAGTATTTT,CASSYTGGAGGTDTQYF
few,TRBJ1-4,TRBD1,TRBV5-1,TGCGCCAGCAGTGCCGGGACAGGGGTCCGAACTAATGAAAAACTGTTTTTT,CASSAGTGVRTNEKLFF
NA,TRBJ2-2,NA,TRBV6-6,TGTGCCAGCAGTTACTCGGGGAGGTACACCGGGGAGCTGTTTTTT,CASSYSGRYTGELFF
NA,TRBJ1-1,NA,TRBV30,TGTGCCTGGGGGGCCTCGAACACTGAAGCTTTCTTT,CAWGASNTEAFF
NA,TRBJ2-3,TRBD2,TRBV6-5,TGTGCCAGCACCGGAAGCGGGAGTGGAGATACGCAGTATTTT,CASTGSGSGDTQYF
once,TRBJ1-1,TRBD1,TRBV11-2,TGTGCCAGCAGCCAGACCGGGACAGGGAACACTGAAGCTTTCTTT,CASSQTGTGNTEAFF
NA,TRBJ1-2,TRBD1,TRBV28,TGTGCCAGCAGCCCCACATGGACAGGGGGGGGTGGCTACACCTTC,CASSPTWTGGGGYTF
NA,TRBJ1-1,TRBD1,TRBV5-1,TGCGCCACCAGGGGGAGGGTGAACACTGAAGCTTTCTTT,CATRGRVNTEAFF